The clone carrying this T cell receptor (beta chain) appeared once. The antigen remains unidentified. The data were obtained in a study of shared clonotypes between healthy human individuals. As for the study in general: The donors, two women and a few men, were aged 18 to 49. Whole-study results and caveats: Four donors had 4% to 5% of their naive CD4 clonotypes in common. The four-donor shared clonotypes exceeded non-shared clonotypes in generation probability, with non-shared ones scoring lower.

An even split of each subset's genomic DNA across several immunoSEQ plates was performed. Data came from immunoSEQ multiplex PCR; TCRdb stores just in-frame clones and leaves some out. The sample comprises over a million clones, around 78% of which are singletons, and 0.61% rests with the top ten. The CDR3 loop spans 12 amino acids. The germline CDR1 and CDR2 sequences are MNHEY and SVGAGI. Trimming stripped 7 bases from V and 11 bases from J, with 17 bases between. Sequenced material: memory CD4+ T cells from PBMCs. Subset specified: CD45RA-negative fraction. This clonotype was sampled from a man aged 18 to 30 in good health. Some clones in this sample may be carry-over from other donors' samples. V usage is TRBV6-5 and J usage is TRBJ1-1; possibly TRBD1 for D (5 bases). CDR3 sequence (DNA): TGTGCCAGCACTAAAGACAGCGGCTCCGCTTTCTTT. Translated, it gives CASTKDSGSAFF.